A selection of T cell receptor beta chains follows, all from one sample in a study of cytotoxic CD8 clonotypes in ibrutinib-treated CLL. Data came from immunoSEQ multiplex PCR; TCRdb stores just in-frame clones and leaves some out. This table has 70,000 to 85,000 clones, more than 75% appearing once. The sample in question was PBMCs, obtained at disease progression, from a patient treated with ibrutinib. These TCRs come from a human donor with chronic lymphocytic leukemia. Both conserved end residues are part of each CDR3. A D gene is named only where the DNA matches it firmly. Some rows mark clone size as missing; the rest say once, few, many or name a class of expanded clone.

clone size	D gene	V gene	J gene	CDR3 DNA	CDR3 protein
NA	TRBD1	TRBV5-1	TRBJ1-6	TGCGCCAGCAGGTTGACAGGGGACACCTATAATTCACCCCTCCACTTT	CASRLTGDTYNSPLHF
NA	TRBD2	TRBV5-1	TRBJ2-2	TGCGCCAGCAGCGCCACTAGCGGGAGAATGGCCGGGGAGCTGTTTTTT	CASSATSGRMAGELFF
few	TRBD1	TRBV6-1	TRBJ2-7	TGTGCCAGCGGCCGGACAGGTGGCTACGAGCAGTACTTC	CASGRTGGYEQYF
few	NA	TRBV2	TRBJ2-5	TGTGCCAGCAGTCCGGACGGGGAGACCCAGTACTTC	CASSPDGETQYF
NA	NA	TRBV29-1	TRBJ1-2	TGCAGCGTTGATGTCTTGGAGGGCGAACCCCTTGGCTACACCTTC	CSVDVLEGEPLGYTF
NA	NA	TRBV2	TRBJ1-2	TGTGCCAGCCTCTGGGGTCCTTATGGCTACACCTTC	CASLWGPYGYTF
NA	TRBD1	TRBV13	TRBJ2-3	TGTGCCAGCAGCTTTACTGGACAGGGGCAAGATACGCAGTATTTT	CASSFTGQGQDTQYF
NA	NA	TRBV20-1	TRBJ2-5	TGCAGTGCTAGATCTGCGACCCAGTACTTC	CSARSATQYF
NA	NA	TRBV5-1	TRBJ1-2	TGCGCCAGCAGCTTGGAAAGCGCCAGCGCCTTTGGCTACACCTTC	CASSLESASAFGYTF
NA	TRBD1	TRBV19	TRBJ1-5	TGTGCCAGTAGTATAGATAATGGAGGGGGCCAACAGCCCCAGCATTTT	CASSIDNGGGQQPQHF
NA	NA	TRBV18	TRBJ1-3	TGTGCCAGCTCACCATATGATGCCTCCTCTGGAAACACCATATATTTT	CASSPYDASSGNTIYF
NA	NA	TRBV7-9	TRBJ1-2	TGTGCCAGCAGCTCTGCCCAGGGAGAGGCGGACTATGGCTACACCTTC	CASSSAQGEADYGYTF
NA	NA	TRBV14	TRBJ1-2	TGTGCCAGCAGCCAAGGTTACAGGCCGTGGTATGGCTACACCTTC	CASSQGYRPWYGYTF
few	TRBD1	TRBV27	TRBJ2-3	TGTGCCAGCAACCCCCTCGGGGGGACAGGGAAGAAGTTAGATACGCAGTATTTT	CASNPLGGTGKKLDTQYF
NA	TRBD2	TRBV15	TRBJ2-2	TGTGCCACCAGCAGAGAGCTGGGACTAGCAGGCGCCGGGGAGCTGTTTTTT	CATSRELGLAGAGELFF
large	TRBD2	TRBV7-9	TRBJ2-1	TGTGCCAGCAGCTTAGCGCAGCGGGGGGTCGGCAATGAGCAGTTCTTC	CASSLAQRGVGNEQFF
NA	NA	TRBV2	TRBJ2-7	TGTGCCAGCAGAGAGGACAGTCAGGAGCAGTACTTC	CASREDSQEQYF
NA	NA	TRBV11-3	TRBJ2-7	TGTGCCACCCGGGGGGGACAGTGGGATGGTGGAGACGAGCAGTACTTC	CATRGGQWDGGDEQYF
NA	NA	TRBV27	TRBJ1-1	TGTGCCAGCAGGACGGGGATGAACACTGAAGCTTTCTTT	CASRTGMNTEAFF
NA	NA	TRBV27	TRBJ2-3	TGTGCCAGCAGTCTCGGACAGAGCACAGATACGCAGTATTTT	CASSLGQSTDTQYF
NA	TRBD1	TRBV2	TRBJ2-7	TGTGCCAGCAGACCCCCCGGGACAGGACTCTACGAGCAGTACTTC	CASRPPGTGLYEQYF
few	TRBD1	TRBV6-5	TRBJ1-4	TGTGCCAGCAGCCATACAGGGGCAGGCAAACTGTTTTTT	CASSHTGAGKLFF
NA	TRBD1	TRBV13	TRBJ1-5	TGTGCCAGCAGCTCCGGACAGGGCGGCCAGCCCCAGCATTTT	CASSSGQGGQPQHF
NA	TRBD2	TRBV7-2	TRBJ2-7	TGTGCCAGCAGCCGTAGCGGGACCTACGAGCAGTACTTC	CASSRSGTYEQYF
NA	NA	TRBV2	TRBJ2-2	TGTGCCAGCAGTGTGGGGGGGGCACACACCGGGGAGCTGTTTTTT	CASSVGGAHTGELFF
NA	NA	TRBV30	TRBJ2-2	TGTGCCTGGAGCGCGATTTCGGGACGAGCCTACGGGGAGCTGTTTTTT	CAWSAISGRAYGELFF
NA	NA	TRBV2	TRBJ2-7	TGTGCCAGCAGCGGATACCACAGCTACGAGCAGTACTTC	CASSGYHSYEQYF
NA	NA	TRBV7-2	TRBJ2-5	TGTGCCAGCAGCTTAGCGGCTAGCGAGATCGAGACCCAGTACTTC	CASSLAASEIETQYF
medium-sized	TRBD1	TRBV2	TRBJ1-1	TGTGCCAGCAGACCACAGGGGGCGTCTGGCAACACTGAAGCTTTCTTT	CASRPQGASGNTEAFF
NA	TRBD1	TRBV5-1	TRBJ2-7	TGCGCCAGCAGCTTGAAAGGGGGCGCCTCCTACGAGCAGTACTTC	CASSLKGGASYEQYF
NA	NA	TRBV6-5	TRBJ1-1	TGTGCCAGCAGGAGGGGAGGCACTGAAGCTTTCTTT	CASRRGGTEAFF
NA	NA	TRBV18	TRBJ1-2	TGTGCCAGCTCACCACCTAATCTAGATTATGGCTACACCTTC	CASSPPNLDYGYTF
NA	TRBD1	TRBV7-9	TRBJ1-3	TGTGCCAGCAGCGCCTCCGGGACAGGCAGCGACACCATATATTTT	CASSASGTGSDTIYF
NA	TRBD2	TRBV5-1	TRBJ2-7	TGCGCCAGCACCCAGGGAGGGACTAGCGGGATACACGAGCAGTACTTC	CASTQGGTSGIHEQYF
NA	NA	TRBV11-2	TRBJ2-5	TGTGCCAGCAGCTTTTCGAGCCAGGCGGGAGAGACCCAGTACTTC	CASSFSSQAGETQYF
NA	NA	TRBV6-1	TRBJ1-5	TGTGCCAGCAGTGCAGGCCCTCTGCGGGGGAATCAGCCCCAGCATTTT	CASSAGPLRGNQPQHF
NA	TRBD1	TRBV7-9	TRBJ2-5	TGTGCCAGCAGTCCCCCCTCTTATAAGACAGGGACAGAGACCCAGTACTTC	CASSPPSYKTGTETQYF
NA	TRBD1	TRBV5-1	TRBJ2-1	TGCGCCAGCAGCCTGGACAGGGCCTACAATGAGCAGTTCTTC	CASSLDRAYNEQFF
NA	NA	TRBV27	TRBJ1-1	TGTGCCAGCAGTTTCACCGTCTCGACACGGATGAACACTGAAGCTTTCTTT	CASSFTVSTRMNTEAFF
NA	NA	TRBV5-1	TRBJ2-5	TGCGCCAGCAGCTTTCAGCCCGGGGGAGAGACCCAGTACTTC	CASSFQPGGETQYF